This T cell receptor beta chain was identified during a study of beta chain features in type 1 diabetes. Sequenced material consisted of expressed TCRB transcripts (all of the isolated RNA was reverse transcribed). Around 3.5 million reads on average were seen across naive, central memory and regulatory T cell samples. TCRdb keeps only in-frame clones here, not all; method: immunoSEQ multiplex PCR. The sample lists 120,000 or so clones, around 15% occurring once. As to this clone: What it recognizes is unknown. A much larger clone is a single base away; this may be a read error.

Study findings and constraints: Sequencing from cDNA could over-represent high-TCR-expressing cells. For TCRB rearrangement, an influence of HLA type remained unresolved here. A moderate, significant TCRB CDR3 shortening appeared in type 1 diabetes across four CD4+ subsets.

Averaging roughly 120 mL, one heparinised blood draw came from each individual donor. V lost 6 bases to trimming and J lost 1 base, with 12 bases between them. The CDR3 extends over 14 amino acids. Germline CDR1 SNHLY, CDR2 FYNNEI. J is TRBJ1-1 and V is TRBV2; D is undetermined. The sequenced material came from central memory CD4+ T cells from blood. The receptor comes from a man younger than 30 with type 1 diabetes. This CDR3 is CASSLLTGNTEAFF. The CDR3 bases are TGTGCCAGCAGCTTACTGACGGGGAACACTGAAGCTTTCTTT.